One and the same sample provided the 5 T cell receptor beta chains below, sequenced in a study of shared clonotypes between healthy human individuals. Cells designated naive CD8 were CD45RO-negative and were positively selected for CCR7, with terminally differentiated effector memory CD45RA+ cells excluded. This table comes from immunoSEQ multiplex PCR, and its TCRdb copy is limited to in-frame clones, with some not included. The sample lists hundreds of thousands of clones, roughly 98% occurring once. Specimen: naive CD8+ T cells sorted from blood. The receptor set was obtained from a man aged 25-45 years in good health.

The chain joins TRBV5-4 to TRBJ2-7; 12 positions match TRBD1. CDR3 length: 15 residues. Germline V gene data show CDR1 as SGHNT and CDR2 as YYREEE (reference sequence). V lost 4 bases and J lost 7; bases outside the gene matches: 9. CDR3 amino acids: CASSQGTGGPAEQYF. DNA for the CDR3: TGTGCCAGCAGCCAGGGGACAGGGGGCCCTGCTGAGCAGTACTTC.

With respect to this clone: The sample holds other DNA sequences that translate to the same CDR3. This chain's CDR3 is CASSAGTGTYEQYF. The CDR3 bases are TGCGCCAGCAGTGCGGGAACAGGGACCTACGAGCAGTACTTC. This rearrangement joins TRBV5-1 to TRBJ2-7; D possibly matches TRBD1 or TRBD2 (6 bases each). CDR3 length: 14 residues. The V end was cut by 5 bases, the J end by 2 bases, with 14 bases between. The germline gives CDR1 SGHRS, CDR2 YFSETQ.

The chain combines TRBV28 with TRBJ2-1; a weak D match, TRBD2 (6 bases). Germline CDR1 is MDHEN and CDR2 is SYDVKM. The CDR3 length is 16 residues. V lost 5 bases and J lost 4, with 18 bases in between. CDR3 sequence: CASSPAFGRDYNEQFF. In nucleotides, the CDR3 is TGTGCCAGCAGTCCCGCTTTCGGGAGAGATTACAATGAGCAGTTCTTC.

The chain carries TRBV11-2 and TRBJ2-5; 7 bases match TRBD2. V lost 3 bases, J lost 0 bases, and 7 bases stayed unmatched. The germline V gene has CDR1 SGHAT and CDR2 FQNNGV. This CDR3 is 16 amino acids long. The DNA of the CDR3 is TGTGCCAGCAGCTTCTTCTGGCGGGAGAACCAAGAGACCCAGTACTTC. It encodes CASSFFWRENQETQYF.

This clone was counted once. V and J are TRBV27 and TRBJ2-3; no clear D gene. The CDR3 is 16 residues long. V shed 6 bases and J shed 0 bases, with 16 bases lying between them. Looked up from germline, CDR1 is MNHEY and CDR2 is SMNVEV (reference sequence). CDR3: CASSPGHTLSTDTQYF. The CDR3 coding sequence is TGTGCCAGCAGCCCGGGTCACACCCTTAGCACAGATACGCAGTATTTT.